This T cell receptor beta chain was sequenced for a study of blood T cell repertoires in COVID-19. Overall study: The study drew acute and convalescent COVID-19 samples from the United States, Italy and Spain.

Generated by immunoSEQ multiplex PCR, the TCRdb table keeps only in-frame clones and is missing some. In the table there are approximately 170,000 clones, over 80% of which are singletons. This clone was recorded only once. This CDR3 is built from 17 residues. With V trimmed by 4 bases and J by 3 bases, 9 bases remained unmatched. Germline CDR1 is SGHTA and CDR2 is FQGNSA. The receptor was isolated from a man in his sixties or seventies who had recovered from COVID-19. The chain has TRBV7-2 and TRBJ2-1, with TRBD2 matching 10 bases. Material for sequencing was peripheral blood. This chain's CDR3 is CASSSQGLAMVYNEQFF. The CDR3 DNA follows: TGTGCCAGCAGCTCGCAGGGACTAGCGATGGTCTACAATGAGCAGTTCTTC.